This is a list of T cell receptor beta chains from one sample in a study of shared clonotypes between healthy human individuals. The method was immunoSEQ multiplex PCR; TCRdb's version includes in-frame clones alone and lacks a portion of them. The sample contains more than 80,000 clones, 67% of which appear only once. The sequenced sample was memory CD8+ T cells sorted from blood. The receptors come from a man aged 25-40 years in good health. CDR3s include the opening cysteine and the closing phenylalanine or tryptophan. D genes are given only for firm matches. A row's size may be missing; if present it is once, few, many or a size class.

v_gene	d_gene	j_gene	abundance	CDR3aa	CDR3nt
TRBV11-2	NA	TRBJ1-5	NA	CASSLVASRDPNQPQHF	TGTGCCAGCAGCTTAGTAGCGAGCCGGGACCCCAATCAGCCCCAGCATTTT
TRBV13	NA	TRBJ2-5	NA	CASSREYQETQYF	TGTGCCAGCAGCCGTGAGTACCAAGAGACCCAGTACTTC
TRBV21-1	NA	TRBJ2-2	few	CASSKEGSKKNTGELFF	TGTGCCAGCAGCAAAGAGGGTAGTAAAAAGAACACCGGGGAGCTGTTTTTT
TRBV2	NA	TRBJ1-5	NA	CASSDLGPFSNQPQHF	TGTGCCAGCAGTGATCTGGGTCCTTTTAGCAATCAGCCCCAGCATTTT
TRBV7-9	TRBD1	TRBJ1-1	NA	CASSLGGTGSNAEAFF	TGTGCCAGCAGCTTAGGCGGGACAGGGTCGAACGCTGAAGCTTTCTTT
TRBV14	TRBD2	TRBJ2-1	NA	CASSPLRGRAFYEQFF	TGTGCCAGCAGCCCCCTAAGAGGGAGGGCTTTCTATGAGCAGTTCTTC
TRBV11-2	NA	TRBJ2-1	NA	CASSSLGEYNEQFF	TGTGCCAGCAGCTCCCTTGGGGAATACAATGAGCAGTTCTTC
TRBV21-1	NA	TRBJ2-7	once	CASSPRGAENPYEQYF	TGTGCCAGCAGCCCCCGGGGAGCGGAGAACCCCTACGAGCAGTACTTC
TRBV2	NA	TRBJ1-5	few	CASSADNSNQPQHF	TGTGCCAGCAGCGCGGACAATAGCAATCAGCCCCAGCATTTT
TRBV25-1	NA	TRBJ1-1	NA	CASSEGLANTEAFF	TGTGCCAGCAGTGAAGGTCTAGCGAACACTGAAGCTTTCTTT
TRBV20-1	NA	TRBJ2-7	NA	CSARDGHEQYF	TGCAGTGCTAGAGATGGCCACGAGCAGTACTTC
TRBV19	NA	TRBJ1-1	NA	CASMEGSTEAFF	TGTGCCAGTATGGAGGGGTCCACTGAAGCTTTCTTT
TRBV6-6	NA	TRBJ2-4	NA	CASTLSREAAKNIQYF	TGTGCCAGCACCCTTAGTCGGGAAGCGGCCAAAAACATTCAGTACTTC
TRBV7-6	NA	TRBJ2-5	NA	CASSLGPAGALQETQYF	TGTGCCAGCAGCTTAGGTCCGGCAGGGGCTCTACAAGAGACCCAGTACTTC
TRBV4-3	NA	TRBJ2-3	NA	CASSQAAAHTQYF	TGCGCCAGCAGCCAAGCGGCAGCGCATACGCAGTATTTT
TRBV7-9	TRBD1	TRBJ2-7	NA	CASSLLFRDRADEQYF	TGTGCCAGCAGCTTGTTATTCCGGGACAGGGCTGACGAGCAGTACTTC
TRBV5-4	NA	TRBJ2-1	once	CASSLGQGGEQFF	TGTGCCAGCAGCTTGGGGCAGGGTGGTGAGCAGTTCTTC
TRBV4-3	NA	TRBJ1-2	NA	CASSQDLSMDLVLYGYTF	TGCGCCAGCAGCCAAGATCTCTCGATGGACTTGGTCCTCTATGGCTACACCTTC
TRBV18	NA	TRBJ2-5	NA	CASSPGWLQETQYF	TGTGCCAGCTCACCAGGATGGTTACAAGAGACCCAGTACTTC
TRBV25-1	NA	TRBJ1-3	NA	CASRKLAGNTIYF	TGTGCCAGCCGAAAGCTAGCTGGAAACACCATATATTTT
TRBV28	NA	TRBJ1-5	NA	CASSFTGRVNQPQHF	TGTGCCAGCAGTTTCACGGGACGGGTAAATCAGCCCCAGCATTTT
TRBV27	TRBD1	TRBJ1-5	NA	CASSQNQGDYNQPQHF	TGTGCCAGCAGTCAGAACCAGGGGGATTACAATCAGCCCCAGCATTTT
TRBV7-6	TRBD2	TRBJ2-3	NA	CASSLDSGSALTDTQYF	TGTGCCAGCAGCTTAGATAGCGGGAGCGCTCTTACAGATACGCAGTATTTT
TRBV4-2	NA	TRBJ2-7	many	CASSQADPNEQYF	TGTGCCAGCAGCCAAGCGGACCCAAACGAGCAGTACTTC
TRBV18	TRBD2	TRBJ2-6	NA	CASSPLGRSGTNVLTF	TGTGCCAGCTCACCTCTCGGGAGGTCGGGGACCAACGTCCTGACTTTC
TRBV6-5	TRBD2	TRBJ2-7	NA	CASSYETSATYEQYF	TGTGCCAGCAGTTACGAGACTAGCGCAACCTACGAGCAGTACTTC
TRBV11-1	TRBD1	TRBJ2-5	NA	CASSGRDRSSQETQYF	TGTGCCAGCAGCGGTCGGGACAGGAGTTCTCAAGAGACCCAGTACTTC
TRBV4-3	NA	TRBJ2-7	NA	CASSQYGGSYEQYF	TGCGCCAGCAGCCAATACGGGGGCTCCTACGAGCAGTACTTC
TRBV7-3	NA	TRBJ2-1	once	CASSPVTSSGEQFF	TGTGCCAGCAGCCCCGTGACTAGTTCGGGAGAGCAGTTCTTC
TRBV15	NA	TRBJ1-4	NA	CATGRNEKLFF	TGTGCCACCGGGCGCAATGAAAAACTGTTTTTT
TRBV10-3	NA	TRBJ2-1	NA	CAISESTDVNKFF	TGTGCCATCAGTGAGTCGACTGACGTGAACAAGTTCTTC
TRBV7-8	NA	TRBJ1-5	NA	CASATGPEDNQPQHF	TGTGCCAGCGCCACGGGGCCCGAGGACAATCAGCCCCAGCATTTT
TRBV25-1	NA	TRBJ1-1	NA	CASSESRRGGRRAFF	TGTGCCAGCAGTGAATCCCGAAGGGGGGGGCGTAGGGCTTTCTTT
TRBV7-9	NA	TRBJ2-7	NA	CASSHYRVYEQYF	TGTGCCAGCAGCCACTACAGGGTTTACGAGCAGTACTTC
TRBV11-3	NA	TRBJ2-5	NA	CASSPAGAPGETQYF	TGTGCCAGCAGCCCAGCGGGCGCGCCAGGGGAGACCCAGTACTTC
TRBV7-8	NA	TRBJ2-2	NA	CASSLGPGDLGELFF	TGTGCCAGCAGCTTAGGTCCGGGAGACCTCGGGGAGCTGTTTTTT
TRBV7-7	NA	TRBJ2-5	few	CASSPPAQGSGGIRAETQYF	TGTGCTAGCAGCCCCCCGGCCCAGGGTAGCGGAGGGATCCGAGCGGAGACCCAGTACTTC
TRBV27	NA	TRBJ2-7	NA	CASISTGIGLGAGAYEQYF	TGTGCCAGCATTTCTACCGGGATCGGGCTGGGGGCTGGGGCCTACGAGCAGTACTTC
TRBV5-4	NA	TRBJ2-3	once	CASSRSNTDTQYF	TGTGCCAGCAGCCGTAGCAACACAGATACGCAGTATTTT
TRBV25-1	NA	TRBJ2-3	few	CAVRLSTDTQYF	TGTGCCGTCCGGTTAAGCACAGATACGCAGTATTTT
TRBV6-8	TRBD2	TRBJ2-7	NA	CASRSGTSVVYRSYEQYF	TGTGCCAGCAGATCCGGGACTAGCGTAGTTTATCGATCCTACGAGCAGTACTTC
TRBV7-4	NA	TRBJ2-1	NA	CASSYPLEEASEDEQFF	TGTGCCAGCAGCTACCCGCTGGAAGAGGCTAGTGAGGATGAGCAGTTCTTC
TRBV4-3	NA	TRBJ1-2	NA	CASSPADSERGYTF	TGCGCCAGCAGCCCAGCCGACTCCGAACGTGGCTACACCTTC
TRBV7-9	NA	TRBJ2-7	many	CASSLGSSPYEQYF	TGTGCCAGCAGCTTAGGCAGTTCTCCCTACGAGCAGTACTTC
TRBV7-8	TRBD2	TRBJ2-3	few	CASSDWAGGSTDTQYF	TGTGCCAGCAGCGATTGGGCGGGAGGGAGCACAGATACGCAGTATTTT
TRBV9	NA	TRBJ2-1	few	CASEGLGHEQFF	TGTGCCAGCGAGGGGTTGGGCCATGAGCAGTTCTTC
TRBV18	NA	TRBJ2-3	NA	CASSPGTVTDTQYF	TGTGCCAGCTCACCTGGGACTGTCACAGATACGCAGTATTTT
TRBV6-5	NA	TRBJ2-2	once	CASSYTWGKAGELFF	TGTGCCAGCAGTTACACATGGGGCAAGGCCGGGGAGCTGTTTTTT
TRBV6-5	NA	TRBJ2-7	few	CASVASSYEQYF	TGTGCCAGCGTGGCCAGCTCCTACGAGCAGTACTTC
TRBV19	TRBD2	TRBJ2-7	NA	CASSHSGRALGEQYF	TGTGCCAGTAGCCATAGCGGGAGGGCCTTGGGTGAGCAGTACTTC
TRBV11-2	TRBD2	TRBJ2-7	NA	CASSSGGHFYEQYF	TGTGCCAGCAGCTCGGGAGGACATTTCTACGAGCAGTACTTC
TRBV28	NA	TRBJ2-2	NA	CASTRGNVGELFF	TGTGCCAGTACCCGAGGGAACGTCGGGGAGCTGTTTTTT
TRBV5-4	NA	TRBJ2-7	NA	CASSLPSLSSYEQYF	TGTGCCAGCAGCTTGCCAAGCCTCTCGTCTTACGAGCAGTACTTC